One and the same sample provided the 5 T cell receptor beta chains below, sequenced in a study of shared clonotypes between healthy human individuals. Some clones are missing from TCRdb's copy, which holds only in-frame ones; the method was immunoSEQ multiplex PCR. The sample lists some 1.4 million clones; around 97% were seen once. Sample: naive CD4+ T cells sorted from blood. Noted subset: CD45RA+ positively selected. The receptors come from a young man in good health.

The chain combines TRBV11-2 with TRBJ2-7; a possible D gene is TRBD2 (6 bases). Germline-derived CDR1 and CDR2 are SGHAT and FQNNGV. Deletions cut 3 bases from V and 3 bases from J, with 12 bases between. The CDR3 has 14 amino acids. The CDR3 bases are TGTGCCAGCAGCTTTGGAGGGCCCATCTACGAGCAGTACTTC. This encodes CASSFGGPIYEQYF.

This chain joins TRBV25-1 and TRBJ2-1, with D uncertain. The CDR3 contains 11 residues. V dropped 7 bases and J dropped 6 bases, with 7 bases sitting between them. Germline-derived CDR1 and CDR2 are MGHDK and SYGVNS. CDR3 loop: CASTHLNEQFF. CDR3 nucleotide sequence: TGTGCCAGCACCCACCTCAATGAGCAGTTCTTC.

The gene calls are TRBV28 and TRBJ1-1; D is unresolved. Per the germline V gene, CDR1 is MDHEN and CDR2 is SYDVKM. The CDR3 consists of 13 residues. The V gene lost 8 bases and the J gene lost 3 bases, with 13 bases spanning the gap. The CDR3 here is CASCLDGYTEAFF. CDR3 DNA sequence: TGTGCCAGCTGCTTGGACGGCTACACTGAAGCTTTCTTT.

This chain uses TRBV4-1 with TRBJ2-1; TRBD1 or TRBD2 may be the D gene (5 bases each). Germline V lookup: CDR1 MGHRA, CDR2 YSYEKL. V was cut by 1 base and J by 3 bases, with 16 bases left in between. The length of the CDR3 is 17 residues. CDR3 nucleotides: TGCGCCAGCAGCCAAGGGTTTCGGGACCACTACTACAATGAGCAGTTCTTC. Translation: CASSQGFRDHYYNEQFF.

This rearrangement joins TRBV18 to TRBJ2-4; D gene uncertain. The V gene's germline CDR1 is KGHSH and CDR2 LQKENI. The CDR3 runs 14 residues. V shed 4 bases and J shed 9 bases, with 16 bases lying between them. The CDR3 nucleotides are TGTGCCAGCTCACATAGATCGGAAAATGGCATTCAGTACTTC. It encodes CASSHRSENGIQYF.